Below are 2 T cell receptor beta chains sequenced from a single sample in a study of T cell responses to AZD1222 COVID-19 vaccine. The table came from immunoSEQ multiplex PCR; TCRdb's copy has only in-frame clones and leaves some out. The repertoire holds approximately 74,000 clones, with about 82% as singletons. This specimen consisted of peripheral blood, obtained on day 0 of AZD1222 vaccination. The receptors shown here come from an adult in good health.

V usage is TRBV4-2 and J usage is TRBJ2-7; 11 bases align to TRBD1. This CDR3 is built from 17 residues. J lost 5 bases, V lost 2 bases, and 11 bases had no gene match. The V gene's germline CDR1 is LGHNA and CDR2 YNFKEQ. CDR3 residues: CASSQRGGQGAVNEQYF. In DNA, the CDR3 is TGTGCCAGCAGCCAAAGGGGAGGACAGGGGGCGGTTAACGAGCAGTACTTC.

This chain connects TRBV6-4 to TRBJ2-4; 8 positions match TRBD1. The CDR3 extends over 14 amino acids. The V and J ends lost 5 bases and 5 bases, in that order; junction bases with no gene match: 5. Germline values: CDR1 MRHNA, CDR2 SNTAGT. The CDR3 loop reads CASSPQTGENIQYF. The DNA for the CDR3 is TGTGCCAGCAGTCCCCAGACAGGGGAAAACATTCAGTACTTC.